This T cell receptor (beta chain) was retrieved from a study of T cell responses to AZD1222 COVID-19 vaccine. Germline CDR1 reads KGHSH; CDR2 reads LQKENI. Trimming took off 3 bases at V and 2 bases at J, with 8 bases between the two ends. The CDR3 sequence is 14 residues long. A note on this clone: Antigen: not known.

Produced via immunoSEQ multiplex PCR; TCRdb's table is partial and in-frame only. The sample records around 110,000 clones, roughly 88% being singletons. Study conclusions and caveats: Of spike-specific TCRs, nearly half reportedly target regions left unmutated in variants.

The chain joins TRBV18 to TRBJ1-5; D gene ambiguous. The source was peripheral blood, collected on day 0 of MenACWY control vaccination. This TCR was recovered from an adult in good health. Written as DNA, the CDR3 is TGTGCCAGCTCACCTGCTGAAGGCAATCAGCCCCAGCATTTT. This gives the protein CASSPAEGNQPQHF.